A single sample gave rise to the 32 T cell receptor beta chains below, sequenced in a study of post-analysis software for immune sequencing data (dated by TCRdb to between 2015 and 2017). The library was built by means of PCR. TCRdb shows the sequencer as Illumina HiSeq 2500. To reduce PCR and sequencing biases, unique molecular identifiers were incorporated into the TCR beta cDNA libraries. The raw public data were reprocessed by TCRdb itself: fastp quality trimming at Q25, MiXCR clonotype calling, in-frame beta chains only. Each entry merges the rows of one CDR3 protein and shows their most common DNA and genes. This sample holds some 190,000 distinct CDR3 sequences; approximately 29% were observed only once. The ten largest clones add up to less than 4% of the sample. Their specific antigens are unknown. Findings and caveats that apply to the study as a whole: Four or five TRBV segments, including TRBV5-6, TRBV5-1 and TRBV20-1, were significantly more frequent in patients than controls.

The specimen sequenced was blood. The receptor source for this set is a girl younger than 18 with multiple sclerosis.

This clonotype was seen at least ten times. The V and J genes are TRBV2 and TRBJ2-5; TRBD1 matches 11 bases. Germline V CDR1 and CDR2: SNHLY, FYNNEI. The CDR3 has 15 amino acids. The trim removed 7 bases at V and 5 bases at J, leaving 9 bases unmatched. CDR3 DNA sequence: TGTGCCAGCACCATGGACAGGGGGCGATATGAGACCCAGTACTTC. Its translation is CASTMDRGRYETQYF.

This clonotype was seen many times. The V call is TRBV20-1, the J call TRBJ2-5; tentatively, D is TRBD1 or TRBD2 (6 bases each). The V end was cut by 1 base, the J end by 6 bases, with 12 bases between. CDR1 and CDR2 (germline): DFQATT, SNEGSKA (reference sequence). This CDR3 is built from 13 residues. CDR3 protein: CSARVGGRKTQYF. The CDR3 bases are TGCAGTGCTAGAGTAGGGGGGAGAAAGACCCAGTACTTC.

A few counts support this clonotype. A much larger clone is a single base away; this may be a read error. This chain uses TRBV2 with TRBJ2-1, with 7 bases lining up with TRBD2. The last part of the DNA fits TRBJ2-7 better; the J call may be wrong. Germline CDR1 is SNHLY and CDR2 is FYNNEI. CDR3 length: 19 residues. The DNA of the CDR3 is TGTGCCAGCAGTGACGAGGAAGGGCTGGCGGGGGTCTCCTACAATGAGCAGTACTTC. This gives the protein CASSDEEGLAGVSYNEQYF.

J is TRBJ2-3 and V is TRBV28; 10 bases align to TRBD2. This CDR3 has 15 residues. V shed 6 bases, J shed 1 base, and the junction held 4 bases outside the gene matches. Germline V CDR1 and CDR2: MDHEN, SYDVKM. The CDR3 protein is CASSDLAGGTDTQYF. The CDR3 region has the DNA TGTGCCAGCAGCGATCTAGCGGGAGGCACAGATACGCAGTATTTT.

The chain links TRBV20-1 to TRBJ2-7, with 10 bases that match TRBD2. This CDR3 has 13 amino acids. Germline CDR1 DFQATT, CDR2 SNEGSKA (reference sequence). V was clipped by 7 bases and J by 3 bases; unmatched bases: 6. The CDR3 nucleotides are TGCAGTGGTAAAGCGGGAGGGGGCTACGAGCAGTACTTC. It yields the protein CSGKAGGGYEQYF.

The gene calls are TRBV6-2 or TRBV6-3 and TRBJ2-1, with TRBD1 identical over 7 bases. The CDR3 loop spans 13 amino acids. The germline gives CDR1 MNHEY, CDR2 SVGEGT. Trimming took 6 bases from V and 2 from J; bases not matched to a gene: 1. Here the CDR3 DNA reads TGTGCCAGCAGAGACAGGGCCTACAATGAGCAGTTCTTC. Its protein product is CASRDRAYNEQFF.

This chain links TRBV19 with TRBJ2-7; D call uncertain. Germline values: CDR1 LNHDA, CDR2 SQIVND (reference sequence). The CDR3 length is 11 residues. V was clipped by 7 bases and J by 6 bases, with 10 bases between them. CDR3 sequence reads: CASMQDGEQYF. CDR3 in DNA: TGTGCCAGTATGCAGGACGGCGAGCAGTACTTC.

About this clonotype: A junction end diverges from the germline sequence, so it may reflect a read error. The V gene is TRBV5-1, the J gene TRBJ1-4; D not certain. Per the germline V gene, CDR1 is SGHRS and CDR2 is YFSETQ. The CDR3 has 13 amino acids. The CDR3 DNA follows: TGCGCCAGCAGCGCGGACCCAAATGAAAGACTGTTTTTT. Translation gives CASSADPNERLFF.

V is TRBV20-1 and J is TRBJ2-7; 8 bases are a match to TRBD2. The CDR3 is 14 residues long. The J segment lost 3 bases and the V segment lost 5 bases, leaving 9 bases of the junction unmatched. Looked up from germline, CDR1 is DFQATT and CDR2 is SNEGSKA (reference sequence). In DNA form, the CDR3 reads TGCAGTGCTGAGCCGGGACTAGACTACTACGAGCAGTACTTC. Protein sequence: CSAEPGLDYYEQYF.

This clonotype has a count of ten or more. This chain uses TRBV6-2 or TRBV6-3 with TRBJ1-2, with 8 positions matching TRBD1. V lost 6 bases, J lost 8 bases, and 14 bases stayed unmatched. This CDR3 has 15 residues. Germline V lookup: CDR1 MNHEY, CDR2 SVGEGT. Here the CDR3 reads CASSSPATGTGGYTF. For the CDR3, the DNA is TGTGCCAGCAGCTCCCCTGCGACAGGGACAGGCGGCTACACCTTC.

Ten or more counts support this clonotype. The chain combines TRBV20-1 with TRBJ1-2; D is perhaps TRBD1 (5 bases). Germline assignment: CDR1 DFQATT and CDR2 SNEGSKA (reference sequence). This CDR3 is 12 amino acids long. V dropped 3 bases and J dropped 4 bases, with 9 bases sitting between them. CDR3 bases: TGCAGTGCTAGTATCGACAGCTATGGCTACACCTTC. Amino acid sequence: CSASIDSYGYTF.

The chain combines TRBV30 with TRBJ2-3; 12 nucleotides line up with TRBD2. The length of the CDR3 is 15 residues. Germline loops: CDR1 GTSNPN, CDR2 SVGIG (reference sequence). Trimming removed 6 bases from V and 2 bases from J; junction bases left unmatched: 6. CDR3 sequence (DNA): TGTGCCTGCTTACTAGCGGGGGGACACACAGATACGCAGTATTTT. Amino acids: CACLLAGGHTDTQYF.

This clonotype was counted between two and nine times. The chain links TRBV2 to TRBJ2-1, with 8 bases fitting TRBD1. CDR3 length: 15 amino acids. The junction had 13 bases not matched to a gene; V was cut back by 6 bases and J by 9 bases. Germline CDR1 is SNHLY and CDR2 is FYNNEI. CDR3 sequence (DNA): TGTGCCAGCAGCCCATCTGGACAGGGAAAGGTTGAGCAGTTCTTC. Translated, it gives CASSPSGQGKVEQFF.

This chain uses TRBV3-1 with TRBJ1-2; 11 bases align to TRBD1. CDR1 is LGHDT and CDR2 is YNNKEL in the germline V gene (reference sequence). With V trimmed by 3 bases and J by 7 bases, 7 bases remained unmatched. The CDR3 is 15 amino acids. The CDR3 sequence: CASSQGTGGLSGYTF. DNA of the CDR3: TGTGCCAGCAGCCAGGGGACAGGGGGGTTGAGTGGCTACACCTTC. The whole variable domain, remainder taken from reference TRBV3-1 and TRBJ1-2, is DTAVSQTPKYLVTQMGNDKSIKCEQNLGHDTMYWYKQDSKKFLKIMFSYNNKELIINETVPNRFSPKSPDKAHLNLHINSLELGDSAVYFCASSQGTGGLSGYTFGSGTRLTVV.

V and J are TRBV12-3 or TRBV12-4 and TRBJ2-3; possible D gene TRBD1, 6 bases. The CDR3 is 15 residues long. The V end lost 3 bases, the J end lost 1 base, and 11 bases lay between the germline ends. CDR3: CASSLRGLRTDTQYF. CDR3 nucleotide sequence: TGTGCCAGCAGTTTGAGGGGGTTGCGCACAGATACGCAGTATTTT.

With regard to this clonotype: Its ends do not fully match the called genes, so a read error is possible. Here the CDR3 DNA reads TGCAGTGCTGGAGGGGCGGGGTCTAGCGGGAGTCTGAATGGGCAGTTCTTC. Translation gives CSAGGAGSSGSLNGQFF. The chain joins TRBV20-1 to TRBJ2-1; 10 positions agree with TRBD2. CDR1 is DFQATT and CDR2 is SNEGSKA in the germline V gene (reference sequence). This CDR3 spans 17 amino acids.

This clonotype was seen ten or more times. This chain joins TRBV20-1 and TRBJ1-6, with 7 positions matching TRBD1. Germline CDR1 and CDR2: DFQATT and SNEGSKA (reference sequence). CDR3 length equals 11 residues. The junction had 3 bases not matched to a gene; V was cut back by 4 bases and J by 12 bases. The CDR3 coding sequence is TGCAGTGCTACCACAGGGGTACCCCTCCACTTT. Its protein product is CSATTGVPLHF.

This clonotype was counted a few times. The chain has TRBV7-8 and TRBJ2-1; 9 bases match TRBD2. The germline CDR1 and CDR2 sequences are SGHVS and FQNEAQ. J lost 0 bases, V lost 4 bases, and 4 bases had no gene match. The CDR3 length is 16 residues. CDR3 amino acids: CASSYAGGSSYNEQFF. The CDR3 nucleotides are TGTGCCAGCAGCTACGCGGGGGGGAGCTCCTACAATGAGCAGTTCTTC.

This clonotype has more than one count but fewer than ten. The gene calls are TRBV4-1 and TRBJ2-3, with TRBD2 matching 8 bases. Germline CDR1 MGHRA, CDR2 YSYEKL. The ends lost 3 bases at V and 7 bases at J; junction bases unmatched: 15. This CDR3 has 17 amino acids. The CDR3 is CASSHHPRGRMANTQYF. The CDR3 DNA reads TGCGCCAGCAGCCACCACCCCCGCGGGAGGATGGCAAATACGCAGTATTTT.

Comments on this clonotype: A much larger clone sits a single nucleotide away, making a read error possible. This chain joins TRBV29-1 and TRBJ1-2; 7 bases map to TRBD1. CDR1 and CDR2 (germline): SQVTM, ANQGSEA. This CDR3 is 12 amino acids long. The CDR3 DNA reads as TGCAGCATTGAAGACAGGGCCTATGGCTACACCTTC. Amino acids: CSIEDRAYGYTF. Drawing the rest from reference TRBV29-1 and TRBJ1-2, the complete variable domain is SAVISQKPSRDICQRGTSLTIQCQVDSQVTMMFWYRQQPGQSLTLIATANQGSEATYESGFVIDKFPISRPNLTFSTLTVSNMSPEDSSIYLCSIEDRAYGYTFGSGTRLTVV.

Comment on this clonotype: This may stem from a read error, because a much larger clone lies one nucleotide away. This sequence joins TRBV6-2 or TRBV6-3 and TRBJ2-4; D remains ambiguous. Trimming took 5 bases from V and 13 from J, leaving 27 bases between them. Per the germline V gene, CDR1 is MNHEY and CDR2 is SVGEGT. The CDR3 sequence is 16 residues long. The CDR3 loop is CASSATGLTRVNEQYF. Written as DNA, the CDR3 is TGTGCCAGCAGTGCGACCGGGCTCACGAGAGTAAATGAGCAGTACTTC.

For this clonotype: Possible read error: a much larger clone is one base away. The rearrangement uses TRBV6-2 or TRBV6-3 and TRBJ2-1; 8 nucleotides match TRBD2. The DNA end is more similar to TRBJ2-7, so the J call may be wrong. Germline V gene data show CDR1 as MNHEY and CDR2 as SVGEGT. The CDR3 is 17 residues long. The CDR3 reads CASSKRSLAGPYNEQYF. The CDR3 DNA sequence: TGTGCCAGCAGTAAACGCTCTCTAGCGGGCCCCTACAATGAGCAGTACTTC.

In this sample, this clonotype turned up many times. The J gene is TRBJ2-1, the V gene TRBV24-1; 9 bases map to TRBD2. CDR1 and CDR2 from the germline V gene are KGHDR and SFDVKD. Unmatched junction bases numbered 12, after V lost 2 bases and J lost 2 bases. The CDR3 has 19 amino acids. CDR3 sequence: CATSDSRQGSSGAYNEQFF. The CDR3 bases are TGTGCCACCAGTGATTCGCGGCAGGGCTCTAGCGGGGCCTACAATGAGCAGTTCTTC.

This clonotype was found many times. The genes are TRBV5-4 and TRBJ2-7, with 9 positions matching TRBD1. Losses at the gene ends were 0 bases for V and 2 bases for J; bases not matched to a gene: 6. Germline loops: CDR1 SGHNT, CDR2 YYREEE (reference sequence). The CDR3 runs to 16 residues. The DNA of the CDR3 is TGTGCCAGCAGCTTGGAGGGACAGGGAATACCCTACGAGCAGTACTTC. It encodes CASSLEGQGIPYEQYF.

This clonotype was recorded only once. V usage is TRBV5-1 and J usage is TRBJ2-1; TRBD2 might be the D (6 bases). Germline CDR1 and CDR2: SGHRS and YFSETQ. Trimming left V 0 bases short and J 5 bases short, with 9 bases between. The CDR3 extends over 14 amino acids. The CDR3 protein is CASSLGRGNNEQFF. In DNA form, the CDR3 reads TGCGCCAGCAGCTTGGGACGGGGGAACAATGAGCAGTTCTTC. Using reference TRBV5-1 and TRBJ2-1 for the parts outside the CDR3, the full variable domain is KAGVTQTPRYLIKTRGQQVTLSCSPISGHRSVSWYQQTPGQGLQFLFEYFSETQRNKGNFPGRFSGRQFSNSRSEMNVSTLELGDSALYLCASSLGRGNNEQFFGPGTRLTVL.

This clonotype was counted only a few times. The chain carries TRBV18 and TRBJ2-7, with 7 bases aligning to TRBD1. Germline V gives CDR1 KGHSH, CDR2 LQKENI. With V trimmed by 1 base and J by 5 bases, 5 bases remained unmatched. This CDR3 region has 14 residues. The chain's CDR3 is CASSPRQGIHEQYF. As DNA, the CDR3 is TGTGCCAGCTCACCACGACAGGGAATCCACGAGCAGTACTTC.

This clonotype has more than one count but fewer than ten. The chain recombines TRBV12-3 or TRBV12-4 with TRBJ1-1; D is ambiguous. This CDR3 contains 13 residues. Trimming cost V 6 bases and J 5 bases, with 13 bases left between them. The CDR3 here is CASSRDSTTEAFF. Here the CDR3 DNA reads TGTGCCAGCAGCCGAGACTCGACTACTGAAGCTTTCTTT.

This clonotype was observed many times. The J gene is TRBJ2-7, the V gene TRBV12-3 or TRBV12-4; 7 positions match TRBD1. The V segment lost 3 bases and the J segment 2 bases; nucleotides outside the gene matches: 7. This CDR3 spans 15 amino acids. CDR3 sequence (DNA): TGTGCCAGCAGTTTGGGACAGCTAATCCCCTACGAGCAGTACTTC. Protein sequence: CASSLGQLIPYEQYF.

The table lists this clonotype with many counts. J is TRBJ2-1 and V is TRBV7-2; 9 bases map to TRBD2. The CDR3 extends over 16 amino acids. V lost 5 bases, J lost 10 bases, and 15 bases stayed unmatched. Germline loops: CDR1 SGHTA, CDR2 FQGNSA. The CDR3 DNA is TGTGCCAGCAGCCCGCTGGAAGCGGGAGGTTCAGGCGAGCAGTTCTTC. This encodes CASSPLEAGGSGEQFF.

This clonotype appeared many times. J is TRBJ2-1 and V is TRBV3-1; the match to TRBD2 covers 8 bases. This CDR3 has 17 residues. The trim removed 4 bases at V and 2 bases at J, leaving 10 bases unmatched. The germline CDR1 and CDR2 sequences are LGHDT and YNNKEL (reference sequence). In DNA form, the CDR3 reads TGTGCCAGCAGCCGCAGACTAGCGCAGAACCCCTACAATGAGCAGTTCTTC. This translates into CASSRRLAQNPYNEQFF.

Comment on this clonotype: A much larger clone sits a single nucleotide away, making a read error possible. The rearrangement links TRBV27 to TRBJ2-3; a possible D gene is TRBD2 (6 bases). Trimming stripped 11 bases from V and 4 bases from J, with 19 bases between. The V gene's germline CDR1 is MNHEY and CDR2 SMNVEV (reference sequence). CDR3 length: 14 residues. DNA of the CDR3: TGTGCCTGCACCAGACGGGGGAGATCAGATACGCAGTATTTT. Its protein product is CACTRRGRSDTQYF.

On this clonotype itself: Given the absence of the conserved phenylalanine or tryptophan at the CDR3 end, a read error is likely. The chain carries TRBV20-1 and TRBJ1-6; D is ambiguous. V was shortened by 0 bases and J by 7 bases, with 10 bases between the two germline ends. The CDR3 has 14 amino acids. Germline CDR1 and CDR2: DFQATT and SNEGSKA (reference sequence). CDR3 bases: TGCAGTGCTAGAGATAAGGAGTGGAATTCACCCCTCCACTTG. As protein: CSARDKEWNSPLHL.